The 12 T cell receptor beta chains listed next were all sequenced from one sample in a study of cytomegalovirus exposure and HLA in healthy donors. Researchers ran the PCR with 60 Vbeta and 13 Jbeta primers. The assay was immunoSEQ multiplex PCR, and TCRdb's table has in-frame clones only and misses some. The data hold 90,000 to 130,000 clones, with 74% observed a single time. Input material: PBMCs. The receptors shown here come from a man aged 25-40 years in good health and CMV-seropositive.

The gene calls are TRBV30 and TRBJ1-3; D remains ambiguous. The CDR3 is 15 residues long. Per the germline V gene, CDR1 is GTSNPN and CDR2 is SVGIG (reference sequence). V was clipped by 0 bases and J by 0 bases, with 9 bases between them. The CDR3 nucleotides read TGTGCCTGGAGTGTACTTACAGCCTCTGGAAACACCATATATTTT. Amino acids: CAWSVLTASGNTIYF.

The chain uses TRBV6-6 and TRBJ2-7, with TRBD1 as a possible D gene (5 bases). There are 13 residues in the CDR3. CDR1 is MNHNY, CDR2 SVGAGI, per germline (reference sequence). The germline V and J ends were trimmed by 2 bases and 2 bases, with 7 bases remaining between them. This chain's CDR3 is CASSYQQAYEQYF. In nucleotides, the CDR3 is TGTGCCAGCAGTTACCAACAGGCCTACGAGCAGTACTTC.

This rearrangement joins TRBV28 to TRBJ2-7, with TRBD2 matching 7 bases. The CDR3 extends over 13 amino acids. V lost 10 bases to trimming and J lost 1 base; unmatched junction nucleotides: 7. The germline CDR1 and CDR2 sequences are MDHEN and SYDVKM. CDR3 region: CAIGSGASYEQYF. The CDR3 DNA follows: TGTGCCATAGGGAGCGGGGCTTCCTACGAGCAGTACTTC.

The genes are TRBV4-3 and TRBJ2-7; D may be TRBD1 (5 bases). Per the germline V gene, CDR1 is LGHNA and CDR2 is YSLEER. V was cut by 1 base and J by 5 bases, with 12 bases left in between. The CDR3 covers 14 residues. The CDR3 DNA is TGCGCCAGCAGCCAAGGGCCCTCAGGGAACGAGCAGTACTTC. This gives the protein CASSQGPSGNEQYF.

The chain employs TRBV11-2 and TRBJ1-2; 9 bases match TRBD1. The CDR3 covers 13 residues. Trimming took 1 base from V and 9 from J; bases not matched to a gene: 3. The V gene's germline CDR1 is SGHAT and CDR2 FQNNGV. In DNA, the CDR3 is TGTGCCAGCAGCTTAGGGGGACAGGGACGCTACACCTTC. It encodes CASSLGGQGRYTF. The full variable domain, rest sourced from reference TRBV11-2 and TRBJ1-2, is EAGVAQSPRYKIIEKRQSVAFWCNPISGHATLYWYQQILGQGPKLLIQFQNNGVVDDSQLPKDRFSAERLKGVDSTLKIQPAKLEDSAVYLCASSLGGQGRYTFGSGTRLTVV.

V usage is TRBV5-6 and J usage is TRBJ2-7; 10 bases match TRBD1. This CDR3 is 15 amino acids long. Germline CDR1 and CDR2: SGHDT and YYEEEE. With V trimmed by 4 bases and J by 4 bases, 8 bases remained unmatched. The CDR3 DNA sequence: TGTGCCAGCAGCGGTGGGACAGGGGCCGAGTACGAGCAGTACTTC. Translated: CASSGGTGAEYEQYF.

This clone came up a few times. The CDR3 region has the DNA TGTGCCAGCAGTCCCGGGGGCTACGAGCAGTACTTC. It is translated as CASSPGGYEQYF. The gene calls are TRBV11-2 and TRBJ2-7; maybe TRBD2 (6 bases). Germline V gives CDR1 SGHAT, CDR2 FQNNGV. V lost 6 bases to trimming and J lost 3 bases, with 9 bases between them. This CDR3 comprises 12 residues.

This chain joins TRBV4-2 and TRBJ2-5; 11 bases agree with TRBD1. The J call may be mistaken, given a closer DNA end match to TRBJ2-7. Germline V CDR1 and CDR2: LGHNA, YNFKEQ. The CDR3 loop spans 16 amino acids. The CDR3, as DNA: TGTGCCAGCAGCCAGAGGTGGGACAGGGGGATCCACGAGCAGTACTTC. It is translated as CASSQRWDRGIHEQYF.

V and J are TRBV29-1 and TRBJ2-7; TRBD1 agrees at 12 bases. This CDR3 is 14 amino acids long. V trimming: 3 bases; J trimming: 2 bases; junction bases outside the gene matches: 2. CDR1 and CDR2 from the germline V gene are SQVTM and ANQGSEA. Here the CDR3 DNA reads TGCAGCGTTGAGGGGGACAGGGGGCCCTACGAGCAGTACTTC. Its translation: CSVEGDRGPYEQYF.

The CDR3 here is CASSSGGAPPLHF. The CDR3 region has the DNA TGTGCCAGCAGCTCGGGGGGGGCCCCACCCCTCCACTTT. The rearrangement links TRBV11-2 to TRBJ1-6, with a weak D call TRBD1 (6 bases). V lost 4 bases and J 11 bases, leaving 12 bases between the germline ends. Germline CDR1 reads SGHAT; CDR2 reads FQNNGV. The CDR3 runs 13 residues.

Written as DNA, the CDR3 is TGCGCCAGCAGCTTGTCGGCAGGGGGCGGAAATGGCTACACCTTC. Protein sequence: CASSLSAGGGNGYTF. The chain has TRBV5-1 and TRBJ1-2, with 8 bases that match TRBD1. Per germline, CDR1 SGHRS and CDR2 YFSETQ. The trim removed 1 base at V and 6 bases at J, leaving 8 bases unmatched. The CDR3 spans 15 residues.

CDR3 sequence reads: CASSVDTGRNEQFF. CDR3 coding DNA: TGTGCCAGCAGCGTAGATACAGGTAGGAATGAGCAGTTCTTC. The chain combines TRBV9 with TRBJ2-1; perhaps TRBD1 as D (5 bases). With 0 bases removed from V and 7 bases from J, the gap between germline ends came to 11 bases. Germline-derived CDR1 and CDR2 are SGDLS and YYNGEE. The CDR3 runs to 14 residues.